The sequence of this T cell receptor (beta chain) was determined in a study of T cell repertoires in ileal Crohn's disease. Background on the study: About half received postoperative treatment, some 11 with thiopurines and roughly 20 anti-TNF. Study-level results: Every patient over 26.8% clonality showed endoscopic recurrence.

Time point in this sample: inflamed ileum from the surgical specimen. The data were produced by immunoSEQ multiplex PCR, yet TCRdb's version contains in-frame clones alone and is incomplete. Of around 8,000 clones listed, roughly 85% are singletons. As regards this clone: Its specificity is unknown.

Trimming stripped 1 base from V and 4 bases from J, with 16 bases between. This CDR3 contains 16 residues. From germline, CDR1 is LGHNA and CDR2 YNFKEQ. This chain links TRBV4-2 with TRBJ1-2, with D maybe TRBD1 (6 bases). Sequencing used ileal tissue. The sequence was collected from an adult with Crohn's disease. CDR3 amino acids: CASSQGGGRNIYGYTF. The CDR3 coding sequence is TGTGCCAGCAGCCAAGGGGGGGGCAGGAATATCTATGGCTACACCTTC.